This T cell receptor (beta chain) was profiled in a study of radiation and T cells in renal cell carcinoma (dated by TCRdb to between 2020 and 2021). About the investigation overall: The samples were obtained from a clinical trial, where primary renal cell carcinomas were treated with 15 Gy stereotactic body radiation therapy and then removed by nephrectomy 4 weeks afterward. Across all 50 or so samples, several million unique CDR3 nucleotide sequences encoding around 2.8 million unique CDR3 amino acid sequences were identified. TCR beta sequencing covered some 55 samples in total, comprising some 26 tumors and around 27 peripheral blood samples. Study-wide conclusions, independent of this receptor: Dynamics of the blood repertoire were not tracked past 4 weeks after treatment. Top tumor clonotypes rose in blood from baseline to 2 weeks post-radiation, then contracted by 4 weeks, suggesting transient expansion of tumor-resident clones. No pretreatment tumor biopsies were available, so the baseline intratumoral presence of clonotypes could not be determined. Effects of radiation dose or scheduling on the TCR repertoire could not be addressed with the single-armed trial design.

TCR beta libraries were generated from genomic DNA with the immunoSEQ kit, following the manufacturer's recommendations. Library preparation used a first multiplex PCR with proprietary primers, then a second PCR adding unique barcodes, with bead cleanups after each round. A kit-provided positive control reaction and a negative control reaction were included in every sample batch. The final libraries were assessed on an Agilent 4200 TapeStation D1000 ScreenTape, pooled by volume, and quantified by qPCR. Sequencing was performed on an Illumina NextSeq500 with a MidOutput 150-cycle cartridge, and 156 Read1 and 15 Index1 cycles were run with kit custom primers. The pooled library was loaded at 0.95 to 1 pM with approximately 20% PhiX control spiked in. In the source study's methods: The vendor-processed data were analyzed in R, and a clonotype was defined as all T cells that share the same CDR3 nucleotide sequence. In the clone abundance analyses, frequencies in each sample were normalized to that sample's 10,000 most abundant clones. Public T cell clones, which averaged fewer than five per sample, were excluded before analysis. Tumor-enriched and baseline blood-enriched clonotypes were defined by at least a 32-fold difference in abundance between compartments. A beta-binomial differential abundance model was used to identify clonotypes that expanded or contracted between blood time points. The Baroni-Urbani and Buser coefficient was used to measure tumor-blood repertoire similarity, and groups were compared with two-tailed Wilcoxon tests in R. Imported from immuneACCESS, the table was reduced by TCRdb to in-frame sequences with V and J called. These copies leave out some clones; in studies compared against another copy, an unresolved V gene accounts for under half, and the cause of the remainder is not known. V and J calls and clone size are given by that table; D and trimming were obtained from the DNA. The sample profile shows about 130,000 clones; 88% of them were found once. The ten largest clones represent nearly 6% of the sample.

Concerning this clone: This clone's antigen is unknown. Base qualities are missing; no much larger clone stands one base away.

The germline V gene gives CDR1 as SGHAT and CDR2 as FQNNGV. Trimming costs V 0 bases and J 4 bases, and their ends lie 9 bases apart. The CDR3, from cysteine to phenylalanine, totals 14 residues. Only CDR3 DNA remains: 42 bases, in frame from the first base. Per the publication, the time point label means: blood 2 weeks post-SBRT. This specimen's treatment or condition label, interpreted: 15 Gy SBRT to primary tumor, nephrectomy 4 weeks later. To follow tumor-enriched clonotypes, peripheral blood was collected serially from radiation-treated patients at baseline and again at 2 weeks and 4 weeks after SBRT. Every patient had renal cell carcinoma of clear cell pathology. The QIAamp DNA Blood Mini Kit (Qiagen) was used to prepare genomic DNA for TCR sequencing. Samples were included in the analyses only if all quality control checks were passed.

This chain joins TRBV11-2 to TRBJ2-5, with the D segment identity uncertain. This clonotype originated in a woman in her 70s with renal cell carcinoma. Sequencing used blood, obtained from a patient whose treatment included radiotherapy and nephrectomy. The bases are TGTGCCAGCAGCTTAGATGGGCCCCCAGAGACCCAGTACTTC. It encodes CASSLDGPPETQYF.